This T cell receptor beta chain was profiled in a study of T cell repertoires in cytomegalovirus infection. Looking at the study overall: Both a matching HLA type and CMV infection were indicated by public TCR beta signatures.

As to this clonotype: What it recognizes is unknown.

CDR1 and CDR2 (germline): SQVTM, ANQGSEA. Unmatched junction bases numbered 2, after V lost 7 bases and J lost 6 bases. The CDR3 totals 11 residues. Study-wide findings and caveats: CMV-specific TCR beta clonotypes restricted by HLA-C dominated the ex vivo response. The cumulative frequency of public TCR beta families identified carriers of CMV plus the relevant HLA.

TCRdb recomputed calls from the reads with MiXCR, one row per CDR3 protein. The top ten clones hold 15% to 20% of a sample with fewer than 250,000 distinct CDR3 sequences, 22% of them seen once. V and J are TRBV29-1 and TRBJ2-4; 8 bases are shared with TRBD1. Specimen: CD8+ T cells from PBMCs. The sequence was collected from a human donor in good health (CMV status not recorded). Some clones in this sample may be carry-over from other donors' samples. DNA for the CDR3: TGCAGCGCCGGGACAGGAAACATTCAGTACTTC. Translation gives CSAGTGNIQYF.